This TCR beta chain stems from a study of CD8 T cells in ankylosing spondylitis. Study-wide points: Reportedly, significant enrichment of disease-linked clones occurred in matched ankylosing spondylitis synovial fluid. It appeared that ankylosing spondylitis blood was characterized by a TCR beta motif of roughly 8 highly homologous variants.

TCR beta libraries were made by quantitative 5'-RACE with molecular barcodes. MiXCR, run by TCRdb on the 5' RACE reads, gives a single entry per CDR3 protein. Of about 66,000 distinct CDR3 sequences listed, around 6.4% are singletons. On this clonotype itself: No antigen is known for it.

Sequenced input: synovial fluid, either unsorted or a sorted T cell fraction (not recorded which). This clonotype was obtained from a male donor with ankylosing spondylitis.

The CDR3 is CASSIDGETLNTEAFF. DNA for the CDR3: TGTGCCAGTAGTATCGACGGCGAGACCCTGAACACTGAAGCTTTCTTT. The J gene is TRBJ1-1, the V gene TRBV19; D ambiguous. V lost 3 bases and J lost 0, with 14 bases in between. The CDR3 has 16 amino acids. CDR1 is LNHDA and CDR2 is SQIVND in the germline V gene (reference sequence).